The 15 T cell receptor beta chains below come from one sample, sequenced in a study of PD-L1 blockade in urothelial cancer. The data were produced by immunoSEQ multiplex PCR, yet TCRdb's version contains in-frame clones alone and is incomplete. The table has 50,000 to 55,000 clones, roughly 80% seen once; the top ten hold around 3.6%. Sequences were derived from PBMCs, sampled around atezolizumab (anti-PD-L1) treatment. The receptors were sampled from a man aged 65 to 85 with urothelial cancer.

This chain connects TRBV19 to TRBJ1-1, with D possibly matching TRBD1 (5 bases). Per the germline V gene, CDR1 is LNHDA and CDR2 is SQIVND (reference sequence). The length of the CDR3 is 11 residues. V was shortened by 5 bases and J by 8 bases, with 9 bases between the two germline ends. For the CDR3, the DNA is TGTGCCAGTAGTCCAGGGCTGGAAGCTTTCTTT. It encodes CASSPGLEAFF.

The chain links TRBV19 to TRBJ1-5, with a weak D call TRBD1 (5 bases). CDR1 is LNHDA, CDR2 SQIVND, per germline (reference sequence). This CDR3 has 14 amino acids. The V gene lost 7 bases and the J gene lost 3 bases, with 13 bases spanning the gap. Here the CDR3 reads CASTKGSINQPQHF. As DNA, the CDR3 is TGTGCCAGTACCAAGGGGTCGATCAATCAGCCCCAGCATTTT.

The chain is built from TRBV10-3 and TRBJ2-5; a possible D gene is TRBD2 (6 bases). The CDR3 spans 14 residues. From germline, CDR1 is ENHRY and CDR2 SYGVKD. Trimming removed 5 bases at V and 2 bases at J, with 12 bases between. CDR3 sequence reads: CAISRRGLQETQYF. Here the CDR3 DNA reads TGTGCCATCAGTAGGAGGGGATTACAAGAGACCCAGTACTTC.

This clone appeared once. The CDR3 sequence is CASGFGTGNNQPQHF. In DNA, the CDR3 is TGTGCTAGTGGTTTCGGGACAGGCAATAATCAGCCCCAGCATTTT. The chain is built from TRBV12-5 and TRBJ1-5; the match to TRBD1 covers 8 bases. The CDR3 sequence is 15 residues long. Germline V gives CDR1 LGHNT, CDR2 FRNRAP. V lost 3 bases, J lost 4 bases, and 5 bases stayed unmatched.

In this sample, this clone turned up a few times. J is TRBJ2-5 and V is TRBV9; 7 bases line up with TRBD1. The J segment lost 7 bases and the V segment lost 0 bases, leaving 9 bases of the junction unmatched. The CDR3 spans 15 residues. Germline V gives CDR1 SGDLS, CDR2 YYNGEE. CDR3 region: CASSVGGQSLGTQYF. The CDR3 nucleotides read TGTGCCAGCAGCGTAGGGGGACAGTCCCTGGGGACCCAGTACTTC.

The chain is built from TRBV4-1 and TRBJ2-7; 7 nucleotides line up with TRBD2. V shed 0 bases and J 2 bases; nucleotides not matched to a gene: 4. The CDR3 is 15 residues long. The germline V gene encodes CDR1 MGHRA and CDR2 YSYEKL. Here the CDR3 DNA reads TGCGCCAGCAGCCAAGATCTAGCGGATGCCTACGAGCAGTACTTC. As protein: CASSQDLADAYEQYF.

The CDR3 DNA reads as TGTGCCAGTAGTGAACAGGGCTTTGGTGGCTACACCTTC. Its protein product is CASSEQGFGGYTF. The chain links TRBV19 to TRBJ1-2, with D perhaps TRBD1 (6 bases). Germline V gene data show CDR1 as LNHDA and CDR2 as SQIVND (reference sequence). The ends were cut back, 5 bases at V and 7 bases at J, with 14 bases in the middle. The CDR3 has 13 residues.

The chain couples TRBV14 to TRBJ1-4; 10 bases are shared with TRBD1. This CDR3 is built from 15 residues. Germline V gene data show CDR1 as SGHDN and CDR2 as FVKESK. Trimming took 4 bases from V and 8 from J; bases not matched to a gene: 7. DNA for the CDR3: TGTGCCAGCAGCCGATGGGACAGGGGAGGGGAAAAACTGTTTTTT. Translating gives CASSRWDRGGEKLFF.

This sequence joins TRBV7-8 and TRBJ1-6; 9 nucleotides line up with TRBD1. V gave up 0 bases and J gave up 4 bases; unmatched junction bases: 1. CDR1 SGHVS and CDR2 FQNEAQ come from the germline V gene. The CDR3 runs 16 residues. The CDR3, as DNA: TGTGCCAGCAGCTTAGCCGGGACAGGGTATAATTCACCCCTCCACTTT. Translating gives CASSLAGTGYNSPLHF.

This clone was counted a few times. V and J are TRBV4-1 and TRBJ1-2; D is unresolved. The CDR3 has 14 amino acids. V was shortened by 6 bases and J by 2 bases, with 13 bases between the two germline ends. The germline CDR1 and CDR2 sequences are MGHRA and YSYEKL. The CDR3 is CASRSEAGNYGYTF. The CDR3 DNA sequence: TGCGCCAGCAGGTCTGAGGCGGGGAACTATGGCTACACCTTC.

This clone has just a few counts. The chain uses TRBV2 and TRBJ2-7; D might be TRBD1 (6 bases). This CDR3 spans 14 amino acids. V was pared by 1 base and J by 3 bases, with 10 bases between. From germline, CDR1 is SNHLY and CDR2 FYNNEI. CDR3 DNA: TGTGCCAGCAGTGAAGGGCAGGGGCACTACGAGCAGTACTTC. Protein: CASSEGQGHYEQYF.

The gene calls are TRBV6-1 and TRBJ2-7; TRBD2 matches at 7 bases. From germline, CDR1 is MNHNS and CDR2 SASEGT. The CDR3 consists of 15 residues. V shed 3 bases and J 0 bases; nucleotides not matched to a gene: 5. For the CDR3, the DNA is TGTGCCAGCAGTGAGGTAGCGGGCCCCTCCTACGAGCAGTACTTC. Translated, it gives CASSEVAGPSYEQYF.

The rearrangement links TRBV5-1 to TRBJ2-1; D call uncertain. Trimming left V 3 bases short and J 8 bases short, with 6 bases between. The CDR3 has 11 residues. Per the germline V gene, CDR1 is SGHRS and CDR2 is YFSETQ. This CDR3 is CASSSGYEQFF. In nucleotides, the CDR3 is TGCGCCAGCAGCTCCGGGTATGAGCAGTTCTTC.

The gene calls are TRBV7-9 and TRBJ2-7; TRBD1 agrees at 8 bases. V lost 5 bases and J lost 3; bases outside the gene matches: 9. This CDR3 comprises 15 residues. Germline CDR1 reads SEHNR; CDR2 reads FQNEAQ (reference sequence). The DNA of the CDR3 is TGTGCCAGCAGCCTGCAAGCAGGGGGCCTCTACGAGCAGTACTTC. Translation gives CASSLQAGGLYEQYF.

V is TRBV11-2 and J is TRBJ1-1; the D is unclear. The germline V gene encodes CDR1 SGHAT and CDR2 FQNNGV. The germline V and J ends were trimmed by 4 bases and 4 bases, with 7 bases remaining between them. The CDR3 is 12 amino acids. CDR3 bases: TGTGCCAGCAGCTCCCGGGGCACTGAAGCTTTCTTT. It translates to CASSSRGTEAFF.